The subject of this entry is one TCR beta chain. Antigen unknown. These data originate in a study of OX40 agonist ivuxolimab in advanced cancers. About the research overall: Of the patients, three showed partial responses, one with hepatocellular carcinoma and two with cutaneous melanoma. Study outcomes and limitations: At doses 0.1 to 3.0 mg/kg, CD4+ and CD8+ clones expanded.

This CDR3 is 14 amino acids long. With 5 bases removed from V and 4 bases from J, the gap between germline ends came to 12 bases. The germline V gene has CDR1 SGHTA and CDR2 FQGNSA. Clones were sequenced by immunoSEQ multiplex PCR, and TCRdb holds only the in-frame ones, with some missing. Of 50,000 to 60,000 clones listed, around 88% are singletons. The genes are TRBV7-2 and TRBJ2-1, with a weak D call TRBD2 (6 bases). This clonotype was sampled from an adult with an advanced solid tumor such as melanoma, head and neck, liver or kidney cancer. Sequencing was performed on CD4+ or CD8+ T cells sorted from blood, taken in a trial of the OX40 agonist ivuxolimab. The CDR3 sequence: CASSLIAAYNEQFF. The CDR3 nucleotides are TGTGCCAGCAGCCTCATAGCGGCTTACAATGAGCAGTTCTTC.